This entry lists 8 T cell receptor beta chains sequenced from one sample in a study of molecular identifiers for immune sequencing clone quantification. One entry per CDR3 protein results from TCRdb running MiXCR on the PCR reads. The profile covers hundreds of thousands of distinct CDR3 sequences, with 15% to 20% appearing a single time and roughly 0.85% taken by the ten largest. The sequenced sample was naive CD8+ T cells from blood, with Jurkat cell RNA spiked in. Described subset: FACS-sorted CD8+CD4-CCR7+CD45RA+ naive T cells. These receptors all come from a human donor in good health. Some libraries in this study had Jurkat cell RNA spiked in.

This clonotype was detected ten times or more. V and J are TRBV30 and TRBJ2-7; no clear D. Germline V gene data show CDR1 as GTSNPN and CDR2 as SVGIG (reference sequence). Between the trimmed V and J ends, which lost 3 bases and 6 bases, there was a span of 9 bases. CDR3 length: 11 residues. Here the CDR3 reads CAWRELSEQYF. DNA of the CDR3: TGTGCCTGGAGGGAGCTTTCCGAGCAGTACTTC.

With respect to this clonotype: It may be a read error: a sequence one base away is much more abundant. The V and J genes are TRBV7-6 and TRBJ1-5; no clear D gene. This CDR3 comprises 15 residues. Germline CDR1 and CDR2: SGHVS and FNYEAQ. The CDR3 DNA follows: TGTGCCGGCAGCTTAGCCACGGATAGCAATCAGCCCCAGCATTTT. This translates into CAGSLATDSNQPQHF.

This clonotype came up a few times. The chain joins TRBV6-5 to TRBJ1-5; 7 bases are shared with TRBD1. Per germline, CDR1 MNHEY and CDR2 SVGAGI. With V trimmed by 4 bases and J by 2 bases, 5 bases remained unmatched. This CDR3 contains 15 residues. In DNA, the CDR3 is TGTGCCAGCAGTTCTGACAGGGTTGGCAATCAGCCCCAGCATTTT. This gives the protein CASSSDRVGNQPQHF.

This clonotype was counted ten times or more. This rearrangement joins TRBV6-1 to TRBJ1-1; D call uncertain. CDR3 length: 8 amino acids. V was trimmed by 7 bases and J by 14 bases, leaving 8 bases between them. Germline V gene sequence: CDR1 MNHNS, CDR2 SASEGT. The CDR3 reads CASIEYFF. In DNA form, the CDR3 reads TGTGCCAGCATAGAGTACTTCTTT.

This clonotype was detected many times. The rearrangement joins TRBV9 to TRBJ2-3, with D maybe TRBD1 (5 bases). The CDR3 has 14 amino acids. The germline V gene encodes CDR1 SGDLS and CDR2 YYNGEE. Deletions cut 0 bases from V and 5 bases from J, with 10 bases between. The chain's CDR3 is CASSVALDRDTQYF. CDR3 DNA sequence: TGTGCCAGCAGCGTAGCCCTCGACAGAGATACGCAGTATTTT. The complete variable domain, with remaining parts taken from reference TRBV9 and TRBJ2-3, reads DSGVTQTPKHLITATGQRVTLRCSPRSGDLSVYWYQQSLDQGLQFLIQYYNGEERAKGNILERFSAQQFPDLHSELNLSSLELGDSALYFCASSVALDRDTQYFGPGTRLTVL.

J is TRBJ2-7 and V is TRBV6-1; possible D gene TRBD1, 6 bases. This CDR3 contains 15 residues. Germline loops: CDR1 MNHNS, CDR2 SASEGT. V lost 3 bases to trimming and J lost 0 bases, with 12 bases between them. The CDR3 DNA reads as TGTGCCAGCAGTGAGGGGGCCATAAGCTCCTACGAGCAGTACTTC. Protein: CASSEGAISSYEQYF.

This clonotype was detected many times. The chain employs TRBV7-6 and TRBJ2-3; 9 bases fit TRBD1. V trimming: 3 bases; J trimming: 2 bases; junction bases outside the gene matches: 6. The CDR3 is made up of 16 amino acids. Germline lookup yields CDR1 SGHVS and CDR2 FNYEAQ. CDR3: CASSFKRTGATDTQYF. The CDR3 nucleotides read TGTGCCAGCAGCTTCAAGAGGACAGGGGCCACAGATACGCAGTATTTT.

This clonotype showed up many times. The chain joins TRBV27 to TRBJ1-1; D remains ambiguous. CDR3 length: 16 amino acids. The V end lost 5 bases, the J end lost 2 bases, and 18 bases lay between the germline ends. Germline-derived CDR1 and CDR2 are MNHEY and SMNVEV (reference sequence). The CDR3 here is CASSPVEPLLNTEAFF. The CDR3 DNA is TGTGCCAGCAGTCCAGTCGAACCGCTTCTTAACACTGAAGCTTTCTTT.